This T cell receptor (beta chain) was observed in a study of blood T cell repertoires in COVID-19. Overall study: T cells, B-cell-depleted T cells, or PBMCs supplied cDNA or gDNA.

Clones were sequenced by immunoSEQ multiplex PCR, and TCRdb holds only the in-frame ones, with some missing. The table includes about 66,000 clones, about 86% detected once. In the case of this clone: The sample has other DNA sequences that encode this CDR3 too.

From germline, CDR1 is MNHEY and CDR2 SMNVEV (reference sequence). Trimming took off 7 bases at V and 2 bases at J, with 10 bases between the two ends. CDR3 length equals 13 residues. The J gene is TRBJ2-3, the V gene TRBV27, with a possible D match to TRBD1 (6 bases). This receptor was taken from a man between 50 and 59 years old with active COVID-19. Sequencing was carried out using peripheral blood. CDR3 protein: CASTGQFTDTQYF. The CDR3 DNA reads TGTGCCAGCACCGGACAGTTCACAGATACGCAGTATTTT.